One sample yielded the 13 T cell receptor beta chains listed below, sequenced in a study of blood T cell repertoires in COVID-19 (dated by TCRdb to 2020 to 2022). Library construction relied on the immunoSEQ multiplex PCR assay. The table comes from immuneACCESS by way of TCRdb, which keeps in-frame sequences with V and J called. Part of the clones is missing from these tables; in studies checked, under half for an unresolved V gene and the rest for unknown reasons. Here the sample has about 270,000 clones; 86% occur a single time. The top ten constitute less than 15% of the sample. Sequencing was done on a sample of peripheral blood. The source is a woman in her 70s with COVID-19, enrolled during active disease.

The DNA for the CDR3 is TGCAGTGCTAGTTCCGGGGGGGTGATCTACGAGCAGTACTTC. Amino acids: CSASSGGVIYEQYF. This chain connects TRBV20-1 to TRBJ2-7; 8 nucleotides match TRBD2. CDR3 size: 14 residues. The germline CDR1 and CDR2 sequences are DFQATT and SNEGSKA (reference sequence). The V segment lost 3 bases and the J segment 3 bases; nucleotides outside the gene matches: 7.

This rearrangement joins TRBV7-9 to TRBJ2-7; D might be TRBD1 (6 bases). This CDR3 has 12 amino acids. Deletions cut 5 bases from V and 5 bases from J, with 10 bases between. Germline lookup yields CDR1 SEHNR and CDR2 FQNEAQ (reference sequence). CDR3 region: CASSGDRNEQYF. The CDR3 region has the DNA TGTGCCAGCAGCGGCGACAGGAACGAGCAGTACTTC. Full variable domain (remainder filled in from reference TRBV7-9 and TRBJ2-7): DTGVSQNPRHKITKRGQNVTFRCDPISEHNRLYWYRQTLGQGPEFLTYFQNEAQLEKSRLLSDRFSAERPKGSFSTLEIQRTEQGDSAMYLCASSGDRNEQYFGPGTRLTVT.

The rearrangement links TRBV9 to TRBJ2-6; D call uncertain. CDR1 is SGDLS and CDR2 is YYNGEE in the germline V gene. This CDR3 is 15 amino acids long. The V end lost 0 bases, the J end lost 0 bases, and 4 bases lay between the germline ends. The CDR3 nucleotides are TGTGCCAGCAGCGTAGGGGCCTCTGGGGCCAACGTCCTGACTTTC. This sequence encodes CASSVGASGANVLTF.

Comments on this clone: A much larger clone lies a single base off, so this may be a read error. Within the sample, other DNA sequences also encode this same CDR3. The rearrangement joins TRBV30 to TRBJ1-5, with a tentative D call TRBD1 (6 bases). Trimming cost V 0 bases and J 4 bases, with 7 bases left between them. Germline CDR1 reads GTSNPN; CDR2 reads SVGIG (reference sequence). The CDR3 consists of 13 residues. The CDR3 spells CAWSVRGNQPQHF. Here the CDR3 DNA reads TGTGCCTGGAGTGTAAGGGGGAATCAGCCCCAGCATTTT.

V and J are TRBV13 and TRBJ2-3, with no clear D. There are 15 residues in the CDR3. V lost 5 bases, J lost 0 bases, and 12 bases lay in between. In germline, CDR1 is PRHDT, CDR2 FYEKMQ (reference sequence). Here the CDR3 reads CASSPAPTSTDTQYF. Here the CDR3 DNA reads TGTGCCAGCAGCCCCGCCCCGACTAGCACAGATACGCAGTATTTT.

The chain is built from TRBV2 and TRBJ1-4; tentative D call: TRBD1 (6 bases). Trimming cost V 6 bases and J 5 bases, with 16 bases left between them. The CDR3 extends over 15 amino acids. The germline V gene encodes CDR1 SNHLY and CDR2 FYNNEI. The DNA of the CDR3 is TGTGCCAGCAGCCAGGATGGACAGCCAAATGAAAAACTGTTTTTT. Translating gives CASSQDGQPNEKLFF. The full variable domain, completed using reference TRBV2 and TRBJ1-4, is EPEVTQTPSHQVTQMGQEVILRCVPISNHLYFYWYRQILGQKVEFLVSFYNNEISEKSEIFDDQFSVERPDGSNFTLKIRSTKLEDSAMYFCASSQDGQPNEKLFFGSGTQLSVL.

V usage is TRBV5-1 and J usage is TRBJ2-1, with 7 bases fitting TRBD1. The CDR3 totals 17 residues. Germline loops: CDR1 SGHRS, CDR2 YFSETQ. Unmatched junction bases numbered 10, after V lost 4 bases and J lost 0 bases. The DNA for the CDR3 is TGCGCCAGCAGCGAATTACGACAGGGAAGCTCCTACAATGAGCAGTTCTTC. The encoded protein is CASSELRQGSSYNEQFF.

V gene TRBV5-6 combines with J gene TRBJ1-3, with TRBD1 matching 7 bases. CDR1 is SGHDT, CDR2 YYEEEE, per germline. The CDR3 extends over 15 amino acids. V dropped 4 bases and J dropped 4; count of bases not matched to a gene: 8. CDR3 region: CASSGTGAYGNTIYF. The DNA for the CDR3 is TGTGCCAGCAGCGGCACAGGGGCGTACGGAAACACCATATATTTT.

The J gene is TRBJ2-5, the V gene TRBV5-8; a weak D match, TRBD2 (6 bases). Germline values: CDR1 SGHTS, CDR2 YDEGEE. Trimming stripped 5 bases from V and 5 bases from J, with 16 bases between. CDR3 length: 14 amino acids. CDR3 amino acids: CASSWGGGGETQYF. The DNA for the CDR3 is TGTGCCAGCAGTTGGGGAGGAGGAGGGGAGACCCAGTACTTC.

The J gene is TRBJ1-2, the V gene TRBV4-1; the D gene is possibly TRBD1 (6 bases). Germline loops: CDR1 MGHRA, CDR2 YSYEKL. This CDR3 has 16 amino acids. V was pared by 3 bases and J by 1 base, with 15 bases between. The CDR3 nucleotides read TGCGCCAGCAGCCATCCCTCAGGGGCCCTTAACTATGGCTACACCTTC. Translated: CASSHPSGALNYGYTF.

The chain combines TRBV27 with TRBJ1-6; D is undetermined. The V gene lost 2 bases and the J gene lost 0 bases, with 11 bases spanning the gap. CDR3 size: 17 residues. The germline gives CDR1 MNHEY, CDR2 SMNVEV (reference sequence). The CDR3 loop is CASSLVGQRSYNSPLHF. CDR3 nucleotides: TGTGCCAGCAGTTTAGTTGGCCAGCGCTCCTATAATTCACCCCTCCACTTT.

CDR3 protein: CASSLLGGVLQDTQYF. The CDR3 region has the DNA TGTGCCAGCAGCTTATTAGGGGGGGTTTTGCAAGATACGCAGTATTTT. The chain combines TRBV7-8 with TRBJ2-3; TRBD2 might be the D (7 bases). CDR3 length: 16 residues. Trimming cost V 2 bases and J 5 bases, with 17 bases left between them. Germline values: CDR1 SGHVS, CDR2 FQNEAQ.

The J gene is TRBJ1-1, the V gene TRBV19, with D perhaps matching TRBD1 (5 bases). The CDR3 is 16 residues long. The germline CDR1 and CDR2 sequences are LNHDA and SQIVND (reference sequence). Trimming removed 0 bases at V and 1 base at J, with 12 bases between. This chain's CDR3 is CASSIDLGRWNTEAFF. CDR3 nucleotides: TGTGCCAGTAGTATAGATCTGGGGCGGTGGAACACTGAAGCTTTCTTT.